A selection of T cell receptor beta chains follows, all from one sample in a study of T cell repertoires in ileal Crohn's disease. Method: immunoSEQ multiplex PCR; TCRdb's copy keeps in-frame clones and lacks some. The table lists about 2,200 clones, 55% to 65% of them singletons, with about 9.4% in the top ten. Sequenced sample: ileal tissue. The source is an adult with Crohn's disease. Each CDR3 is given with its conserved first and last residue. The D gene is left open where the match is weak. Clone size appears in some rows only: once, few, many, or a class for an expanded clone.

once,.,TRBJ1-6,TRBV7-9,TGTGCCAGCAGAGGGGACTCTCAAGGCAATTCACCCCTCCACTTT,CASRGDSQGNSPLHF
few,.,TRBJ2-1,TRBV28,TGTGCCAGCAGCCGGGACACCAATGAGCAGTTCTTC,CASSRDTNEQFF
.,TRBD1,TRBJ1-1,TRBV28,TGTGCCAGCAGACGGACAGGGTCAAAGAACACTGAAGCTTTCTTT,CASRRTGSKNTEAFF
.,TRBD2,TRBJ2-1,TRBV5-4,TGTGCCGAACGGACTAGCGGGGTCAATGAGCAGTTCTTC,CAERTSGVNEQFF
.,.,TRBJ2-2,TRBV5-1,TGCGCCAGCAGCTTGTTTGCAGGATCCGGGGAGCTGTTTTTT,CASSLFAGSGELFF
few,.,TRBJ2-7,TRBV7-9,TGTGCCAGCAGCTCACCCCTCAGGGACTCCTACGAGCAGTACTTC,CASSSPLRDSYEQYF
.,TRBD1,TRBJ1-4,TRBV7-9,TGTGCCAGCAGCACCTGGACAGGGGCTGAAAAACTGTTTTTT,CASSTWTGAEKLFF
.,TRBD1,TRBJ1-6,TRBV7-8,TGTGCCAGCAGCTCACAGGGGGGGAATTCACCCCTCCACTTT,CASSSQGGNSPLHF
.,.,TRBJ1-4,TRBV30,TGTGCCTGGAGCAGGAGGAATGAAAAACTGTTTTTT,CAWSRRNEKLFF
.,TRBD1,TRBJ1-1,TRBV28,TGTGCCAGCAGTTTTTACCGGGACAGGGGTCGTGACACTGAAGCTTTCTTT,CASSFYRDRGRDTEAFF
large,TRBD1,TRBJ2-7,TRBV7-8,TGTGCCAGCAGCTTCAGCGGGACAGGGTCGTACGAGCAGTACTTC,CASSFSGTGSYEQYF
few,TRBD1,TRBJ1-1,TRBV28,TGTGCCAGCAGCCCCAGAGGGACAGGGAACACTGAAGCTTTCTTT,CASSPRGTGNTEAFF
.,TRBD2,TRBJ2-2,TRBV6-5,TGTGCCAGCAGTTACCCCAGCGGGGGGAACACCGGGGAGCTGTTTTTT,CASSYPSGGNTGELFF
.,.,TRBJ1-1,TRBV7-2,TGTGCCAGCAGCTTGGACAGAAACACTGAAGCTTTCTTT,CASSLDRNTEAFF
.,.,TRBJ2-5,TRBV7-2,TGTGCCAGCAGCTTAGGCGGGGGCCCCCAAGAGACCCAGTACTTC,CASSLGGGPQETQYF
.,TRBD1,TRBJ1-1,TRBV5-1,TGCGCCAGCAAATACTTGACAGGGGGCGGGACTGAAGCTTTCTTT,CASKYLTGGGTEAFF
.,.,TRBJ1-4,TRBV5-5,TGTGCCAGCAGCCGCAGGGGATCTAATGAAAAACTGTTTTTT,CASSRRGSNEKLFF
.,.,TRBJ2-7,TRBV27,TGTGCCAGCAGTAATCATGGGGGGTCTGGGGACGAGCAGTACTTC,CASSNHGGSGDEQYF
.,TRBD1,TRBJ2-7,TRBV7-8,TGTGCCAGCAGCTTAGCAACAGGGGGCTCCTACGAGCAGTACTTC,CASSLATGGSYEQYF
few,.,TRBJ2-7,TRBV28,TGTGCCAGCAGTTTACGAGGAGAGCAGTACTTC,CASSLRGEQYF
.,TRBD1,TRBJ2-6,TRBV7-2,TGTGCCAGCAGCCCTTACGGGACAGGGGTTACTGGGGCCAACGTCCTGACTTTC,CASSPYGTGVTGANVLTF
.,TRBD2,TRBJ2-7,TRBV11-2,TGTGCCAGCAGCTACGCAAGCGGGAGCATCGGCGAGCAGTACTTC,CASSYASGSIGEQYF
.,.,TRBJ1-5,TRBV30,TGTGCCTGGAGCCTCGGGGGGAGGGAACGCAATCAGCCCCAGCATTTT,CAWSLGGRERNQPQHF